This T cell receptor beta chain was observed in a study of immune characteristics of hereditary and idiopathic chronic pancreatitis. Study findings and constraints: Hereditary and idiopathic cases differed in TRBV10, TRBV19, TRBV23 and TRBV5 usage.

Clones were sequenced by immunoSEQ multiplex PCR, and TCRdb holds only the in-frame ones, with some missing. The data show 250 or so clones, over 60% seen once. Chronic pancreatitis tissue was collected during total pancreatectomy with islet autotransplantation. The V gene lost 8 bases and the J gene lost 7 bases, with 16 bases spanning the gap. This CDR3 spans 13 amino acids. Germline assignment: CDR1 SNHLY and CDR2 FYNNEI. Details on this clone: The target antigen is unknown.

The sequence was obtained from a human donor with chronic pancreatitis. This sequence joins TRBV2 and TRBJ2-3; a possible D gene is TRBD1 (6 bases). The sample taken for sequencing was pancreas tissue with idiopathic chronic pancreatitis. DNA of the CDR3: TGTGCCAGCGAGGGGGAAGGGACAAATACGCAGTATTTT. It encodes CASEGEGTNTQYF.